The 8 T cell receptor beta chains below come from one sample, sequenced in a study of chemoradiotherapy in HPV16-positive cancers (dated 2022 in TCRdb). The library was made by the immunoSEQ multiplex PCR assay. TCRdb obtained this table from immuneACCESS and retained in-frame rearrangements with V and J assigned. These tables miss some clones; where compared with another copy, unresolved V genes account for less than half of the shortfall, and the remainder is unexplained. For this sample there are 9,500 to 15,000 clones; around 80% appear just once. Of the sample, around 2.5% falls within the top ten clones. This material was acquired from a patient who underwent chemoradiotherapy. Receptors were obtained from a human donor with HPV-associated anogenital cancer.

The rearrangement uses TRBV5-4 and TRBJ1-2; the match to TRBD1 covers 10 bases. Germline assignment: CDR1 SGHNT and CDR2 YYREEE (reference sequence). The CDR3 totals 15 residues. The V segment lost 6 bases and the J segment 5 bases; nucleotides outside the gene matches: 10. CDR3 loop: CASNTQGQGGYGYTF. The CDR3 bases are TGTGCCAGCAACACTCAAGGACAGGGGGGATATGGCTACACCTTC.

Only a few counts were recorded for this clone. V and J are TRBV19 and TRBJ2-7; TRBD1 might be the D (6 bases). CDR3 length: 13 amino acids. The V and J ends lost 6 bases and 1 base respectively, with 10 bases between them. Germline-derived CDR1 and CDR2 are LNHDA and SQIVND (reference sequence). CDR3 bases: TGTGCCAGTAGACAACAGGGTTCCTACGAGCAGTACTTC. It specifies CASRQQGSYEQYF. Combining the CDR3 with reference TRBV19 and TRBJ2-7 gives the whole variable domain DGGITQSPKYLFRKEGQNVTLSCEQNLNHDAMYWYRQDPGQGLRLIYYSQIVNDFQKGDIAEGYSVSREKKESFPLTVTSAQKNPTAFYLCASRQQGSYEQYFGPGTRLTVT.

The sample holds a few counts of this clone. J is TRBJ1-5 and V is TRBV2; no clear D. Per the germline V gene, CDR1 is SNHLY and CDR2 is FYNNEI. The CDR3 extends over 15 amino acids. V lost 1 base to trimming and J lost 3 bases, with 10 bases between them. CDR3 sequence: CASSEVRQFNQPQHF. The DNA of the CDR3 is TGTGCCAGCAGTGAAGTACGTCAGTTCAATCAGCCCCAGCATTTT. Variable domain in full (rest from reference TRBV2 and TRBJ1-5): EPEVTQTPSHQVTQMGQEVILRCVPISNHLYFYWYRQILGQKVEFLVSFYNNEISEKSEIFDDQFSVERPDGSNFTLKIRSTKLEDSAMYFCASSEVRQFNQPQHFGDGTRLSIL.

This sequence joins TRBV7-6 and TRBJ2-3; 11 bases fit TRBD2. CDR3 length: 18 amino acids. Germline CDR1 reads SGHVS; CDR2 reads FNYEAQ. V trimming: 5 bases; J trimming: 3 bases; junction bases outside the gene matches: 13. CDR3 DNA: TGTGCCAGCAGCGCTCAGACTAGCGGGGAGCTACTGACAGATACGCAGTATTTT. It translates to CASSAQTSGELLTDTQYF. Drawing the rest from reference TRBV7-6 and TRBJ2-3, the complete variable domain is GAGVSQSPRYKVTKRGQDVALRCDPISGHVSLYWYRQALGQGPEFLTYFNYEAQQDKSGLPNDRFSAERPEGSISTLTIQRTEQRDSAMYRCASSAQTSGELLTDTQYFGPGTRLTVL.

V is TRBV9 and J is TRBJ1-2, with no clear D. The length of the CDR3 is 12 residues. The germline V gene encodes CDR1 SGDLS and CDR2 YYNGEE. V was shortened by 2 bases and J by 8 bases, with 10 bases between the two germline ends. The CDR3 bases are TGTGCCAGCAGCGTCTCAGGTCGAGGCTACACCTTC. As protein: CASSVSGRGYTF. Full variable domain (remainder filled in from reference TRBV9 and TRBJ1-2): DSGVTQTPKHLITATGQRVTLRCSPRSGDLSVYWYQQSLDQGLQFLIQYYNGEERAKGNILERFSAQQFPDLHSELNLSSLELGDSALYFCASSVSGRGYTFGSGTRLTVV.

In this sample, this clone turned up once. The chain combines TRBV5-6 with TRBJ1-4; D ambiguous. Germline V gene sequence: CDR1 SGHDT, CDR2 YYEEEE. The CDR3 covers 16 residues. Between the trimmed V and J ends, which lost 0 bases and 5 bases, there was a span of 14 bases. CDR3 residues: CASSLGAGQKNEKLFF. CDR3 nucleotide sequence: TGTGCCAGCAGCTTGGGGGCCGGGCAGAAGAATGAAAAACTGTTTTTT.

This clone has more than one count but fewer than ten. The CDR3 DNA follows: TGTGCCAGCTCACCAGACAGGGTTTACGAGCAGTACTTC. Translated: CASSPDRVYEQYF. The V call is TRBV18, the J call TRBJ2-7; 7 bases are a match to TRBD1. Germline trimming cut 2 bases from V and 4 bases from J; bases unmatched to any gene: 2. From germline, CDR1 is KGHSH and CDR2 LQKENI. The CDR3 covers 13 residues.

This clone was detected a few times. J is TRBJ1-2 and V is TRBV2, with unresolved D. CDR3 length: 13 amino acids. Germline loops: CDR1 SNHLY, CDR2 FYNNEI. With 6 bases removed from V and 2 bases from J, the gap between germline ends came to 10 bases. The DNA of the CDR3 is TGTGCCAGCAGGTTGACGGAGAACTATGGCTACACCTTC. This codes for CASRLTENYGYTF.